Below are 20 T cell receptor beta chains sequenced from a single sample in a study of blood T cells in healthy people across ages. The authors ran a second PCR of roughly 6 to 12 cycles using a sample-barcoded 5' primer and a J-beta primer mix. Each CDR3 protein is one row after TCRdb ran MiXCR on the 5' RACE reads. Counted here are 650,000 to 800,000 distinct CDR3 sequences, around 52% occurring once; the ten biggest clones make up about 13%. What was sequenced was blood. The receptors derive from a woman aged 80 or over in good health.

Concerning this clonotype: A much more abundant neighbour one base away suggests this may be a read error. The chain carries TRBV5-1 and TRBJ2-3; 7 positions match TRBD1. Germline V lookup: CDR1 SGHRS, CDR2 YFSETQ. V lost 9 bases and J lost 3; bases outside the gene matches: 16. This CDR3 has 16 amino acids. The CDR3: CATASRGTVVTDTQYF. In DNA, the CDR3 is TGCGCCACCGCGAGCAGGGGGACAGTGGTGACAGATACGCAGTATTTT. Full variable domain (rest looked up from reference TRBV5-1 and TRBJ2-3): KAGVTQTPRYLIKTRGQQVTLSCSPISGHRSVSWYQQTPGQGLQFLFEYFSETQRNKGNFPGRFSGRQFSNSRSEMNVSTLELGDSALYLCATASRGTVVTDTQYFGPGTRLTVL.

V gene TRBV5-1 combines with J gene TRBJ2-5; 13 positions agree with TRBD2. The V gene end was trimmed by 0 bases and the J gene end by 4 bases; junction bases not matched to a gene: 3. The length of the CDR3 is 16 residues. Germline CDR1 is SGHRS and CDR2 is YFSETQ. The CDR3 sequence is CASSLATSGRPETQYF. DNA of the CDR3: TGCGCCAGCAGCTTGGCGACTAGCGGGAGGCCAGAGACCCAGTACTTC.

The CDR3 DNA reads as TGTGCCTGGAGTGCTGGGATAGCCGACGAGCAGTACTTC. Translating gives CAWSAGIADEQYF. V gene TRBV30 combines with J gene TRBJ2-7; D not certain. Germline CDR1 GTSNPN, CDR2 SVGIG (reference sequence). The CDR3 spans 13 residues. V lost 1 base to trimming and J lost 5 bases, with 12 bases between them.

A remark on this clonotype: This clone may be a read error of a much larger clone one base away. The V gene is TRBV13, the J gene TRBJ1-2, with 7 nucleotides matching TRBD1. Per germline, CDR1 PRHDT and CDR2 FYEKMQ (reference sequence). The CDR3 is 17 amino acids. V was clipped by 7 bases and J by 2 bases; unmatched bases: 16. In DNA, the CDR3 is TGTGCCAGCACCCCTGCGACAGGGAAGAAGGCGAACTATGGCTACACCTTC. This codes for CASTPATGKKANYGYTF. The whole variable domain, remainder taken from reference TRBV13 and TRBJ1-2, is AAGVIQSPRHLIKEKRETATLKCYPIPRHDTVYWYQQGPGQDPQFLISFYEKMQSDKGSIPDRFSAQQFSDYHSELNMSSLELGDSALYFCASTPATGKKANYGYTFGSGTRLTVV.

In the case of this clonotype: A much larger clone is a single base away; this may be a read error. This sequence joins TRBV7-2 and TRBJ2-1; a possible D gene is TRBD1 (6 bases). The assigned J gene may be wrong: the sequence end matches TRBJ2-7 better. Germline CDR1 is SGHTA and CDR2 is FQGNSA. The CDR3 runs 16 residues. Written as DNA, the CDR3 is TGTGCCAGCAGCTCCATGCCGACAGGTTCTTACAATGAGCAGTACTTC. Residues: CASSSMPTGSYNEQYF.

The rearrangement joins TRBV12-3 or TRBV12-4 to TRBJ2-5, with D possibly being TRBD2 (5 bases). Deletions cut 7 bases from V and 3 bases from J, with 15 bases between. The CDR3 extends over 14 amino acids. The CDR3 bases are TGTGCCAGCAACCCCGGAGGTTTGGAAGAGACCCAGTACTTC. Translated: CASNPGGLEETQYF.

The chain employs TRBV9 and TRBJ2-7; weak D call: TRBD2 (6 bases). Trimming pared 4 bases from V and 6 bases from J, leaving 23 bases between. The CDR3 contains 16 residues. Per the germline V gene, CDR1 is SGDLS and CDR2 is YYNGEE. The CDR3 reads CASSLRSGLPPIEQYF. CDR3 nucleotide sequence: TGTGCCAGCAGCTTACGGAGCGGGCTACCCCCGATCGAGCAGTACTTC.

The chain joins TRBV20-1 to TRBJ1-1; D is perhaps TRBD1 (6 bases). Germline CDR1 DFQATT, CDR2 SNEGSKA (reference sequence). The CDR3 contains 12 residues. The ends were cut back, 5 bases at V and 11 bases at J, with 18 bases in the middle. The CDR3 DNA reads TGCAGTGCTGGGGAGACAGGATGGTCCGCTTTCTTT. Amino acid sequence: CSAGETGWSAFF.

V gene TRBV6-1 combines with J gene TRBJ1-3, with D possibly TRBD1 on 6 matching bases. V was cut by 1 base and J by 2 bases, with 9 bases left in between. Germline CDR1 MNHNS, CDR2 SASEGT. The CDR3 loop spans 15 amino acids. CDR3 sequence reads: CASSEVDRPGNTIYF. CDR3 nucleotides: TGTGCCAGCAGTGAAGTCGACAGGCCTGGAAACACCATATATTTT.

CDR3: CASSYSGLEEAFF. The CDR3 region has the DNA TGTGCCAGCAGTTACTCGGGGTTGGAGGAAGCTTTCTTT. This chain connects TRBV6-5 to TRBJ1-1; D gene uncertain. CDR1 MNHEY and CDR2 SVGAGI come from the germline V gene. The germline V and J ends were trimmed by 0 bases and 8 bases, with 10 bases remaining between them. CDR3 length equals 13 residues.

The chain joins TRBV3-1 to TRBJ1-6; no clear D. CDR3 size: 14 residues. Trimming left V 0 bases short and J 7 bases short, with 7 bases between. CDR1 and CDR2 from the germline V gene are LGHDT and YNNKEL (reference sequence). CDR3 sequence reads: CASSQEIPNSPLHF. In DNA, the CDR3 is TGTGCCAGCAGCCAAGAGATCCCCAATTCACCCCTCCACTTT.

This clonotype has more than one count but fewer than ten. The chain uses TRBV9 and TRBJ2-3; D not resolved. The CDR3 is made up of 14 amino acids. The V gene's germline CDR1 is SGDLS and CDR2 YYNGEE. Trimming pared 0 bases from V and 6 bases from J, leaving 11 bases between. CDR3 sequence reads: CASSVEFRSDTQYF. As DNA, the CDR3 is TGTGCCAGCAGCGTAGAGTTCCGCTCGGATACGCAGTATTTT.

At least ten counts were recorded for this clonotype. V is TRBV7-2 and J is TRBJ2-1; D not certain. Trimming shortened V by 5 bases and J by 9 bases, and 11 bases separated the two germline ends. Germline CDR1 and CDR2: SGHTA and FQGNSA. The CDR3 contains 12 residues. Here the CDR3 DNA reads TGTGCCAGCAGCGCTCGTTGGGGTGAGCAGTTCTTC. Its protein is CASSARWGEQFF.

This clonotype was seen at least ten times. The chain uses TRBV29-1 and TRBJ1-2; D unclear. V was pared by 5 bases and J by 5 bases, with 12 bases between. Germline CDR1 reads SQVTM; CDR2 reads ANQGSEA. CDR3 length: 12 amino acids. The CDR3 coding sequence is TGCAGCGTTACGACGGGCTCTTATGGCTACACCTTC. It specifies CSVTTGSYGYTF.

As for this clonotype: One end of the junction varies from germline; a read error may be responsible. The chain uses TRBV11-2 and TRBJ2-3; D unclear. Germline CDR1 and CDR2: SGHAT and FQNNGV. This CDR3 is built from 12 residues. Written as DNA, the CDR3 is TGTGCCAACAGCTCCGACACAGATACGCAGTATTTT. As protein: CANSSDTDTQYF.

The chain combines TRBV3-1 with TRBJ1-4; D unclear. This CDR3 comprises 19 residues. The V and J ends lost 1 base and 2 bases respectively, with 20 bases between them. Germline assignment: CDR1 LGHDT and CDR2 YNNKEL (reference sequence). CDR3 residues: CASSQGLNRALMTNEKLFF. CDR3 bases: TGTGCCAGCAGCCAAGGGCTTAACCGGGCGCTTATGACTAATGAAAAACTGTTTTTT.

V and J are TRBV4-1 and TRBJ1-5; TRBD1 agrees at 10 bases. CDR1 and CDR2 (germline): MGHRA, YSYEKL. The V and J ends lost 5 bases and 6 bases, in that order; junction bases with no gene match: 4. The CDR3 loop spans 14 amino acids. This chain's CDR3 is CASSGTGATQPQHF. The CDR3 DNA reads as TGCGCCAGCAGCGGGACAGGGGCTACTCAGCCCCAGCATTTT.

This clonotype is a singleton in its sample. The chain links TRBV20-1 to TRBJ2-1; 14 positions agree with TRBD2. Germline V gives CDR1 DFQATT, CDR2 SNEGSKA (reference sequence). After removal of 2 bases from V and 10 bases from J, the junction contained 10 bases not matched to a gene. This CDR3 has 16 amino acids. For the CDR3, the DNA is TGCAGTGCTAGAAGACTAGCGGGGGGGCAATCCGGAGAGCAGTTCTTC. Amino acid sequence: CSARRLAGGQSGEQFF.

On this clonotype itself: A much larger clone lies one base from this, so it may be a read error. This sequence joins TRBV15 and TRBJ2-5; 8 bases align to TRBD1. After removal of 5 bases from V and 11 bases from J, the junction contained 13 bases not matched to a gene. CDR3 length: 14 residues. Germline values: CDR1 LNHNV, CDR2 YYDKDF (reference sequence). This CDR3 is CATSVRTGNNEQYF. CDR3 sequence (DNA): TGTGCCACCAGCGTTAGGACAGGGAACAATGAGCAGTACTTC. Full variable domain (outside the CDR3, taken from reference TRBV15 and TRBJ2-5): DAMVIQNPRYQVTQFGKPVTLSCSQTLNHNVMYWYQQKSSQAPKLLFHYYDKDFNNEADTPDNFQSRRPNTSFCFLDIRSPGLGDTAMYLCATSVRTGNNEQYFGPGTRLLVL.

Notes on this clonotype: A much larger clonotype is one base distant, so this may be a read error. The V call is TRBV7-3, the J call TRBJ1-2; the D is unclear. The length of the CDR3 is 13 residues. Germline V gene sequence: CDR1 SGHTA, CDR2 FQGTGA. Trimming shortened V by 5 bases and J by 8 bases, and 15 bases separated the two germline ends. The CDR3 DNA follows: TGTGCCAGCAGCGTAATGCAAGGAGGCGGCTACACCTTC. This translates into CASSVMQGGGYTF. The full variable domain, its missing parts supplied by reference TRBV7-3 and TRBJ1-2, is GAGVSQTPSNKVTEKGKYVELRCDPISGHTALYWYRQSLGQGPEFLIYFQGTGAADDSGLPNDRFFAVRPEGSVSTLKIQRTERGDSAVYLCASSVMQGGGYTFGSGTRLTVV.